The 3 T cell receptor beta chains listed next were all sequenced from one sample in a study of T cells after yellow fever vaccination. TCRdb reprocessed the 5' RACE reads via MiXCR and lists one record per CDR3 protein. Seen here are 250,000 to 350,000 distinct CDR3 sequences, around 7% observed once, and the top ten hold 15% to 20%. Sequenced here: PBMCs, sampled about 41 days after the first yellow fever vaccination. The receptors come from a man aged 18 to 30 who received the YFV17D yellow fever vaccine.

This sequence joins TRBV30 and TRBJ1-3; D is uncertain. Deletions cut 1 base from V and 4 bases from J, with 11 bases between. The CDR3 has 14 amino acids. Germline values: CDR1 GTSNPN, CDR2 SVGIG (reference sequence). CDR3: CAWSAWSVGNTIYF. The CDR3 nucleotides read TGTGCCTGGAGTGCTTGGTCAGTCGGAAACACCATATATTTT.

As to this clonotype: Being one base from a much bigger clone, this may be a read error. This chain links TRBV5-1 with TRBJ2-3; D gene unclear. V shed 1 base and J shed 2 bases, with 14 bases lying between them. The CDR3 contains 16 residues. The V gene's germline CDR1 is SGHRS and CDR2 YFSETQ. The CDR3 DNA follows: TGCGCCAGCAGCTTGATAGTCGGGCGAACCACAGATACGCAGTATTTT. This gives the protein CASSLIVGRTTDTQYF.

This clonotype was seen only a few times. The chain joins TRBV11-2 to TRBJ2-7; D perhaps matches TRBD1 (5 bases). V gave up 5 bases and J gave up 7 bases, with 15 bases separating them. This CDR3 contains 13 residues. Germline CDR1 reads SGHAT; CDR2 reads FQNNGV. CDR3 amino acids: CASSPGWSYEQYV. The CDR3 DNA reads TGTGCCAGCAGCCCAGGGTGGAGTTATGAGCAGTACGTC.